Below, 22 T cell receptor beta chains from the same sample are listed, as sequenced in a study of T-cell reconstitution after alpha-beta-depleted transplantation in children. Preparing the TCRbeta library involved the use of unique molecular identifiers. TCRdb called the PCR reads again in MiXCR, with one record for every CDR3 protein. In the table there are about 100,000 distinct CDR3 sequences, 7.5% to 9% of which are singletons. The sequenced sample was PBMCs, obtained before TCRalphabeta/CD19-depleted stem cell transplant. The source is a boy between 2 and 15 years old with acute lymphoblastic leukemia, due to receive a stem cell transplant.

This clonotype came up a few times. This chain links TRBV4-3 with TRBJ2-3, with a possible D match to TRBD2 (7 bases). Trimming pared 0 bases from V and 2 bases from J, leaving 15 bases between. The germline gives CDR1 LGHNA, CDR2 YSLEER. The CDR3 is 17 amino acids. The chain's CDR3 is CASSQEGGAKTTDTQYF. CDR3 bases: TGCGCCAGCAGCCAAGAGGGGGGGGCAAAAACCACAGATACGCAGTATTTT.

This clonotype came up many times. Germline and junction disagree at one end, which may indicate a read error. The chain joins TRBV5-1 to TRBJ2-2, with no clear D. Germline lookup yields CDR1 SGHRS and CDR2 YFSETQ. This CDR3 region has 14 residues. The CDR3 sequence is CAISAEGRTGELFF. CDR3 sequence (DNA): TGCGCCATCAGCGCGGAAGGCCGTACCGGGGAGCTGTTTTTT.

The V call is TRBV12-5, the J call TRBJ1-4; D is unclear. The V end was cut by 0 bases, the J end by 4 bases, with 9 bases between. This CDR3 is built from 15 residues. Germline-derived CDR1 and CDR2 are LGHNT and FRNRAP. The CDR3 here is CASGLVPGYNEKLFF. For the CDR3, the DNA is TGTGCTAGTGGTTTGGTACCCGGTTATAATGAAAAACTGTTTTTT.

This clonotype showed up many times. The rearrangement joins TRBV6-1 to TRBJ1-1; D perhaps matches TRBD1 (5 bases). The CDR3 runs to 14 residues. Trimming removed 4 bases at V and 11 bases at J, with 20 bases between. Germline assignment: CDR1 MNHNS and CDR2 SASEGT. CDR3 residues: CASSVRDGVSFAFF. CDR3 in DNA: TGTGCCAGCAGTGTAAGGGACGGTGTGTCGTTTGCTTTCTTT.

This clonotype occurred many times. This chain connects TRBV6-5 to TRBJ2-7, with D unresolved. Germline V CDR1 and CDR2: MNHEY, SVGAGI. V shed 5 bases and J shed 0 bases, with 5 bases lying between them. CDR3 length: 12 amino acids. DNA for the CDR3: TGTGCCAGCAGTCGAGACTCCTACGAGCAGTACTTC. This encodes CASSRDSYEQYF.

The V gene is TRBV3-1, the J gene TRBJ1-1; no reliable D call. This CDR3 is 14 amino acids long. Germline V CDR1 and CDR2: LGHDT, YNNKEL (reference sequence). V was cut by 3 bases and J by 5 bases, with 13 bases left in between. The CDR3 sequence is CASSQWALGTEAFF. The CDR3 region has the DNA TGTGCCAGCAGCCAGTGGGCCCTAGGGACTGAAGCTTTCTTT.

In this sample, this clonotype turned up many times. The rearrangement uses TRBV2 and TRBJ2-5, with D tentatively TRBD1 or TRBD2 (5 bases each). This CDR3 has 13 residues. V dropped 7 bases and J dropped 5 bases, with 14 bases sitting between them. Germline assignment: CDR1 SNHLY and CDR2 FYNNEI. The CDR3 DNA reads as TGTGCCAGCATGCCCGGGACGCAGGAGACCCAGTACTTC. Its translation is CASMPGTQETQYF.

This clonotype has just a few counts. J is TRBJ2-3 and V is TRBV15, with D perhaps assigned TRBD1 or TRBD2 (5 bases each). The CDR3 contains 13 residues. The ends were cut back, 6 bases at V and 1 base at J, with 8 bases in the middle. From germline, CDR1 is LNHNV and CDR2 YYDKDF (reference sequence). DNA for the CDR3: TGTGCCACCAGGGGGACGGGCACAGATACGCAGTATTTT. It codes for CATRGTGTDTQYF. Looking up the rest from reference TRBV15 and TRBJ2-3 gives the full variable domain: DAMVIQNPRYQVTQFGKPVTLSCSQTLNHNVMYWYQQKSSQAPKLLFHYYDKDFNNEADTPDNFQSRRPNTSFCFLDIRSPGLGDTAMYLCATRGTGTDTQYFGPGTRLTVL.

This clonotype was recorded a few times. The CDR3 sequence: CASSDLTGTVNEQFF. The CDR3 bases are TGTGCCAGCAGCGACCTGACCGGGACTGTGAATGAGCAGTTCTTC. This sequence joins TRBV4-2 and TRBJ2-1; a possible D gene is TRBD2 (6 bases). Germline values: CDR1 LGHNA, CDR2 YNFKEQ. V lost 5 bases and J 7 bases, leaving 18 bases between the germline ends. The CDR3 extends over 15 amino acids.

This clonotype was seen a handful of times. This chain connects TRBV7-9 to TRBJ2-7, with D hard to call. The germline V and J ends were trimmed by 5 bases and 0 bases, with 17 bases remaining between them. The CDR3 runs to 16 residues. Per germline, CDR1 SEHNR and CDR2 FQNEAQ (reference sequence). The CDR3 here is CASSPTTQYYSYEQYF. The CDR3 DNA reads TGTGCCAGCAGCCCAACGACGCAATATTACTCCTACGAGCAGTACTTC.

This clonotype has a count of ten or more. The chain is built from TRBV29-1 and TRBJ2-3; 10 bases fit TRBD2. The length of the CDR3 is 15 residues. Germline V CDR1 and CDR2: SQVTM, ANQGSEA. The J segment lost 2 bases and the V segment lost 1 base, leaving 3 bases of the junction unmatched. The CDR3 region is CSVEALAGPTDTQYF. The CDR3 DNA follows: TGCAGCGTTGAAGCACTAGCGGGGCCCACAGATACGCAGTATTTT.

The table lists this clonotype with many counts. V usage is TRBV5-1 and J usage is TRBJ2-1, with D tentatively TRBD1 (5 bases). V was shortened by 7 bases and J by 0 bases, with 8 bases between the two germline ends. The CDR3 extends over 13 amino acids. Germline V gene sequence: CDR1 SGHRS, CDR2 YFSETQ. Here the CDR3 reads CASSDSSYNEQFF. CDR3 bases: TGCGCCAGCTCCGACAGCTCCTACAATGAGCAGTTCTTC. The full variable domain, rest sourced from reference TRBV5-1 and TRBJ2-1, is KAGVTQTPRYLIKTRGQQVTLSCSPISGHRSVSWYQQTPGQGLQFLFEYFSETQRNKGNFPGRFSGRQFSNSRSEMNVSTLELGDSALYLCASSDSSYNEQFFGPGTRLTVL.

This clonotype has ten or more counts. This rearrangement joins TRBV3-1 to TRBJ2-1; 7 positions match TRBD2. The CDR3 is 11 amino acids. Trimming removed 10 bases from V and 9 bases from J; junction bases left unmatched: 6. Per germline, CDR1 LGHDT and CDR2 YNNKEL (reference sequence). The CDR3: CATAWGGEQFF. The CDR3 region has the DNA TGTGCCACCGCTTGGGGGGGTGAGCAGTTCTTC.

V and J are TRBV5-1 and TRBJ2-7; 7 bases align to TRBD2. Germline CDR1 is SGHRS and CDR2 is YFSETQ. This CDR3 is 14 amino acids long. Germline trimming cut 6 bases from V and 2 bases from J; bases unmatched to any gene: 8. The CDR3 region has the DNA TGCGCCAGCACCAAAGCCGGGACTACCTACGAGCAGTACTTC. Translating gives CASTKAGTTYEQYF.

This clonotype was seen at least ten times. The V gene is TRBV2, the J gene TRBJ1-2; a weak D match, TRBD1 (6 bases). Deletions cut 10 bases from V and 5 bases from J, with 17 bases between. CDR3 length equals 13 residues. Germline values: CDR1 SNHLY, CDR2 FYNNEI. The DNA for the CDR3 is TGTGCCACAAGTCCGGGGGCAGGATATGGCTACACCTTC. This sequence encodes CATSPGAGYGYTF.

Ten or more counts support this clonotype. The chain uses TRBV4-1 and TRBJ2-7; 7 bases agree with TRBD2. The CDR3 runs to 14 residues. Germline V gives CDR1 MGHRA, CDR2 YSYEKL. Trimming cost V 4 bases and J 3 bases; bases outside gene matches: 6. The CDR3 region has the DNA TGCGCCAGCAGCCCCGTGGGGGGGAGCTACGAGCAGTACTTC. This codes for CASSPVGGSYEQYF.

This clonotype was seen a few times. The CDR3 DNA sequence: TGCGCCAGCAGCCAAGATCGAGCAGGGGGGACAGATACGCAGTATTTT. This gives the protein CASSQDRAGGTDTQYF. The chain has TRBV4-3 and TRBJ2-3; D perhaps matches TRBD1 (7 bases). This CDR3 spans 16 amino acids. Germline CDR1 reads LGHNA; CDR2 reads YSLEER. Trimming stripped 0 bases from V and 3 bases from J, with 13 bases between.

This clonotype was observed a few times. The chain has TRBV27 and TRBJ2-3; perhaps TRBD2 as D (5 bases). Deletions cut 5 bases from V and 3 bases from J, with 18 bases between. The germline CDR1 and CDR2 sequences are MNHEY and SMNVEV (reference sequence). This CDR3 spans 16 amino acids. The CDR3 region has the DNA TGTGCCAGCAGTCCCCCGGCTAGCCTCGAGACAGATACGCAGTATTTT. It encodes CASSPPASLETDTQYF.

This clonotype has a count of ten or more. The CDR3 sequence: CASSWDQETQYF. The CDR3 region has the DNA TGTGCCAGCAGCTGGGACCAAGAGACCCAGTACTTC. V gene TRBV7-9 combines with J gene TRBJ2-5; D unresolved. The CDR3 is 12 residues long. Germline CDR1 is SEHNR and CDR2 is FQNEAQ (reference sequence). V lost 4 bases and J 0 bases, leaving 3 bases between the germline ends.

This clonotype was seen only a few times. The rearrangement links TRBV6-1 to TRBJ2-3; 7 bases line up with TRBD1. CDR3 length equals 13 residues. Germline V CDR1 and CDR2: MNHNS, SASEGT. V was pared by 10 bases and J by 2 bases, with 6 bases of the junction left unmatched. CDR3 in DNA: TGTGCCAACCTAGACAGGGACACAGATACGCAGTATTTT. It specifies CANLDRDTDTQYF.

The sample holds many counts of this clonotype. The rearrangement uses TRBV20-1 and TRBJ2-5, with 9 bases matching TRBD1. In germline, CDR1 is DFQATT, CDR2 SNEGSKA (reference sequence). This CDR3 contains 13 residues. Trimming at V came to 6 bases and at J to 6 bases, leaving 8 bases not matched to a gene. The CDR3 is CSAPDRGGKTQYF. The CDR3 coding sequence is TGCAGTGCCCCTGACAGGGGGGGAAAGACCCAGTACTTC.

The chain has TRBV4-2 and TRBJ2-7; D gene unclear. The V end lost 0 bases, the J end lost 4 bases, and 13 bases lay between the germline ends. The germline gives CDR1 LGHNA, CDR2 YNFKEQ. The CDR3 loop spans 15 amino acids. CDR3 in amino acids: CASSQDPTGQYEQYF. CDR3 bases: TGTGCCAGCAGCCAAGATCCGACGGGCCAGTACGAGCAGTACTTC.